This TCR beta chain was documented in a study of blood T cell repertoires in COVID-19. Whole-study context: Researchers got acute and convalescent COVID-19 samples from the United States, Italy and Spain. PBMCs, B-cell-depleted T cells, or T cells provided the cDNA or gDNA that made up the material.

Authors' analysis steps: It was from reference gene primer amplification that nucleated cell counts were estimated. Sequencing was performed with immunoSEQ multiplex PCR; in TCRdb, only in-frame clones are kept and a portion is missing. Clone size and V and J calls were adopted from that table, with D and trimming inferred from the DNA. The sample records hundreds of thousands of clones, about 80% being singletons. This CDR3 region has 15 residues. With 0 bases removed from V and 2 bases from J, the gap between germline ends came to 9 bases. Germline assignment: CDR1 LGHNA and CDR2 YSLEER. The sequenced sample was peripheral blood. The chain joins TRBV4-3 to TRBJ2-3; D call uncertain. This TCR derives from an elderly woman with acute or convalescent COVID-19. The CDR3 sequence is CASSQDPTSTDTQYF. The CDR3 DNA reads TGCGCCAGCAGCCAAGATCCGACATCCACAGATACGCAGTATTTT.